Detailed here is one T cell receptor beta chain. These data originate in a study of blood T cell repertoires in COVID-19. The V and J ends lost 5 bases and 8 bases respectively, with 9 bases between them. Germline CDR1 MNHEY, CDR2 SVGAGI. The CDR3 runs 11 residues. Profiled with immunoSEQ multiplex PCR; TCRdb holds only in-frame clones, not every one. The sample consists of roughly 300,000 clones, 80% to 95% of them appearing once. This sequence originates from a woman in her thirties who had recovered from COVID-19. This chain connects TRBV6-5 to TRBJ1-2; D is undetermined. The sample was PBMCs or T cells enriched from blood (not recorded which). The CDR3 DNA follows: TGTGCCAGCAGTACCGGCAGGGGCTACACCTTC. Its protein is CASSTGRGYTF.